The 32 T cell receptor beta chains in this list originate from one sample, sequenced in a study of HIV-infected patients and healthy controls. TCRdb redid the calling of the 5' RACE reads with MiXCR, one entry per CDR3 protein. Here the sample spans under 70,000 distinct CDR3 sequences, 19% being singletons. Sequencing used CD4+ T cells from blood. The receptors here all came from a human donor in good health.

Only a few counts were recorded for this clonotype. The V call is TRBV2, the J call TRBJ2-6; D unclear. This CDR3 contains 15 residues. CDR1 and CDR2 (germline): SNHLY, FYNNEI. The V gene lost 4 bases and the J gene lost 0 bases, with 7 bases spanning the gap. In DNA form, the CDR3 reads TGTGCCAGCAGTGGGACGGGCTCTGGGGCCAACGTCCTGACTTTC. Translating it yields CASSGTGSGANVLTF.

This clonotype was seen only a few times. The J gene is TRBJ2-6, the V gene TRBV7-2; no definite D call. V dropped 5 bases and J dropped 1 base, with 9 bases sitting between them. The CDR3 is made up of 15 amino acids. Germline-derived CDR1 and CDR2 are SGHTA and FQGNSA. CDR3 sequence reads: CASSQPLSGANVLTF. The CDR3 DNA sequence: TGTGCCAGCAGCCAACCTCTGTCTGGGGCCAACGTCCTGACTTTC. The full variable domain, its missing parts supplied by reference TRBV7-2 and TRBJ2-6, is GAGVSQSPSNKVTEKGKDVELRCDPISGHTALYWYRQSLGQGLEFLIYFQGNSAPDKSGLPSDRFSAERTGGSVSTLTIQRTQQEDSAVYLCASSQPLSGANVLTFGAGSRLTVL.

This clonotype was picked up a small number of times. The rearrangement links TRBV29-1 to TRBJ1-2; a possible D gene is TRBD1 (6 bases). V was clipped by 3 bases and J by 7 bases, with 12 bases between them. CDR1 and CDR2 (germline): SQVTM, ANQGSEA. The CDR3 extends over 12 amino acids. CDR3 sequence (DNA): TGCAGCGTTGATGCGTCAGGGGTTGGCTACACCTTC. This sequence encodes CSVDASGVGYTF.

This clonotype has a count of ten or more. The J gene is TRBJ2-7, the V gene TRBV5-5; D remains unclear. The V gene lost 0 bases and the J gene lost 5 bases, with 9 bases spanning the gap. Looked up from germline, CDR1 is SGHKS and CDR2 is YYEKEE (reference sequence). The CDR3 is 13 residues long. CDR3 protein: CASSLAPRHEQYF. The DNA of the CDR3 is TGTGCCAGCAGCTTGGCCCCTCGACACGAGCAGTACTTC.

This clonotype was observed a few times. This sequence joins TRBV2 and TRBJ2-7; TRBD1 matches 9 bases. In germline, CDR1 is SNHLY, CDR2 FYNNEI. The V and J ends lost 5 bases and 4 bases, in that order; junction bases with no gene match: 6. The CDR3 has 14 residues. The DNA for the CDR3 is TGTGCCAGCAGTAACAGGGGGCTAAGGTACGAGCAGTACTTC. Translation: CASSNRGLRYEQYF.

The chain couples TRBV20-1 to TRBJ1-1, with D perhaps TRBD1 (5 bases). The CDR3 has 11 amino acids. Germline V gene sequence: CDR1 DFQATT, CDR2 SNEGSKA (reference sequence). Deletions cut 2 bases from V and 10 bases from J, with 11 bases between. CDR3 coding DNA: TGCAGTGCTAGAATGGAGGGGAGAGCTTTCTTT. Its translation is CSARMEGRAFF.

The chain carries TRBV18 and TRBJ1-4; D is undetermined. The V end lost 2 bases, the J end lost 13 bases, and 8 bases lay between the germline ends. This CDR3 region has 11 residues. CDR1 and CDR2 from the germline V gene are KGHSH and LQKENI. CDR3 residues: CASSPDRLLFF. CDR3 DNA sequence: TGTGCCAGCTCACCAGATCGCTTACTGTTTTTT. Looking up the rest from reference TRBV18 and TRBJ1-4 gives the full variable domain: NAGVMQNPRHLVRRRGQEARLRCSPMKGHSHVYWYRQLPEEGLKFMVYLQKENIIDESGMPKERFSAEFPKEGPSILRIQQVVRGDSAAYFCASSPDRLLFFGSGTQLSVL.

J is TRBJ1-5 and V is TRBV28; D call uncertain. Germline values: CDR1 MDHEN, CDR2 SYDVKM. The CDR3 spans 14 residues. V was trimmed by 2 bases and J by 7 bases, leaving 12 bases between them. The CDR3 DNA sequence: TGTGCCAGCAGTTTAGGTCAAATGGGACAGCCCCAGCATTTT. Its protein is CASSLGQMGQPQHF.

This clonotype was counted a few times. V and J are TRBV10-2 and TRBJ1-1; 7 bases map to TRBD1. This CDR3 spans 14 amino acids. Germline CDR1 WSHSY, CDR2 SAAADI. The V and J ends lost 2 bases and 4 bases, in that order; junction bases with no gene match: 4. CDR3 nucleotides: TGCGCCAGCAGTGAGACAGGGGCGGGCACTGAAGCTTTCTTT. Translated, it gives CASSETGAGTEAFF.

This clonotype has more than one count but fewer than ten. The rearrangement uses TRBV5-8 and TRBJ2-3; 8 bases map to TRBD1. Trimming cost V 4 bases and J 4 bases; bases outside gene matches: 5. The germline V gene encodes CDR1 SGHTS and CDR2 YDEGEE. This CDR3 region has 14 residues. The CDR3 bases are TGTGCCAGCAGCACGGGACAGGCAGCAGATACGCAGTATTTT. Encoded protein: CASSTGQAADTQYF.

This clonotype came up a few times. This sequence joins TRBV2 and TRBJ2-5; D is unresolved. Trimming removed 5 bases from V and 2 bases from J, with 9 bases in between. Per germline, CDR1 SNHLY and CDR2 FYNNEI. There are 13 residues in the CDR3. The CDR3 sequence: CASSQNKQETQYF. The CDR3 DNA reads as TGTGCCAGCAGTCAAAACAAGCAAGAGACCCAGTACTTC.

This clonotype was seen ten or more times. The CDR3 nucleotides are TGTGCCAGCAGCCAAAACAGCCAAGAGACCCAGTACTTC. Protein sequence: CASSQNSQETQYF. The chain is built from TRBV14 and TRBJ2-5; D is unresolved. Germline V gene lookup returns CDR1 SGHDN and CDR2 FVKESK. The CDR3 runs 13 residues. V lost 2 bases and J 1 base, leaving 5 bases between the germline ends.

This clonotype was counted only a few times. The gene calls are TRBV6-5 and TRBJ2-7, with 7 bases identical to TRBD1. J gave up 6 bases and V 4 bases, and 3 bases lay outside the gene matches. There are 12 residues in the CDR3. CDR1 and CDR2 from the germline V gene are MNHEY and SVGAGI. CDR3 DNA sequence: TGTGCCAGCAGTTCCGAGGGGGCCGAGCAGTACTTC. Translated, it gives CASSSEGAEQYF.

At least ten counts were recorded for this clonotype. The chain couples TRBV20-1 to TRBJ1-5; D remains ambiguous. V was cut by 3 bases and J by 1 base, with 7 bases left in between. The CDR3 runs to 13 residues. Germline lookup yields CDR1 DFQATT and CDR2 SNEGSKA (reference sequence). CDR3 DNA sequence: TGCAGTGCTAGTTACGGGAGCAATCAGCCCCAGCATTTT. This codes for CSASYGSNQPQHF.

This clonotype was picked up a small number of times. The J gene is TRBJ2-1, the V gene TRBV5-5; D is possibly TRBD1 (5 bases). Germline V CDR1 and CDR2: SGHKS, YYEKEE (reference sequence). This CDR3 is built from 14 residues. The ends were cut back, 3 bases at V and 15 bases at J, with 22 bases in the middle. CDR3 in amino acids: CASSSRAWGRDWFF. The DNA of the CDR3 is TGTGCCAGCAGCTCCCGCGCCTGGGGCAGGGATTGGTTCTTC.

Ten or more counts support this clonotype. For the CDR3, the DNA is TGTGCCAGCAGCCGAAGACTAGCGGGGTACGAGCAGTACTTC. Its protein product is CASSRRLAGYEQYF. The gene calls are TRBV27 and TRBJ2-7; the match to TRBD2 covers 11 bases. This CDR3 has 14 residues. V was clipped by 6 bases and J by 4 bases; unmatched bases: 5. Germline CDR1 is MNHEY and CDR2 is SMNVEV (reference sequence).

This clonotype was observed many times. The chain employs TRBV6-5 and TRBJ1-2; D is perhaps TRBD1 (5 bases). Germline V gives CDR1 MNHEY, CDR2 SVGAGI. CDR3 length equals 13 residues. V was cut by 7 bases and J by 0 bases, with 9 bases left in between. The DNA of the CDR3 is TGTGCCAGCATAGCAGGGACTAACTATGGCTACACCTTC. The encoded protein is CASIAGTNYGYTF.

This chain links TRBV7-6 with TRBJ2-1; 13 nucleotides match TRBD2. Unmatched junction bases numbered 12, after V lost 4 bases and J lost 6 bases. The CDR3 totals 18 residues. CDR1 and CDR2 from the germline V gene are SGHVS and FNYEAQ. The CDR3 sequence is CASSSYKLAGGPSNEQFF. In nucleotides, the CDR3 is TGTGCCAGCAGCTCCTATAAACTAGCGGGGGGGCCTAGCAATGAGCAGTTCTTC.

This clonotype was found many times. This chain connects TRBV5-6 to TRBJ1-5; a possible D gene is TRBD1 (5 bases). This CDR3 contains 15 residues. V was clipped by 1 base and J by 4 bases, with 12 bases between them. Germline V gives CDR1 SGHDT, CDR2 YYEEEE. The DNA of the CDR3 is TGTGCCAGCAGCTTGAATATCCGACAGAATCAGCCCCAGCATTTT. This sequence encodes CASSLNIRQNQPQHF.

This clonotype has at least ten counts. This chain joins TRBV3-1 and TRBJ1-3; D is unclear. Germline CDR1 reads LGHDT; CDR2 reads YNNKEL (reference sequence). This CDR3 is 14 amino acids long. V gave up 8 bases and J gave up 1 base, with 12 bases separating them. The CDR3 DNA reads TGTGCCAGCCAACGGGCGACTTCTGGAAACACCATATATTTT. Protein product: CASQRATSGNTIYF.

This clonotype was seen more than once but under ten times. The gene calls are TRBV7-2 and TRBJ2-1, with 10 bases matching TRBD2. The V gene's germline CDR1 is SGHTA and CDR2 FQGNSA. V trimming: 2 bases; J trimming: 13 bases; junction bases outside the gene matches: 2. The CDR3 contains 12 residues. The chain's CDR3 is CASSLLAGVQFF. Written as DNA, the CDR3 is TGTGCCAGCAGCTTACTAGCGGGGGTTCAGTTCTTC.

This clonotype was recorded a few times. This chain joins TRBV30 and TRBJ1-1; D is ambiguous. The CDR3 sequence is 20 residues long. Trimming left V 5 bases short and J 1 base short, with 32 bases between. Per germline, CDR1 GTSNPN and CDR2 SVGIG (reference sequence). CDR3 nucleotide sequence: TGTGCCTGGCGGTTAAGCCAGGAGAGTGTAGGGTTCAGACAGAACACTGAAGCTTTCTTT. Its protein is CAWRLSQESVGFRQNTEAFF.

This clonotype was seen only a few times. V gene TRBV7-6 combines with J gene TRBJ1-1; D call uncertain. The length of the CDR3 is 13 residues. V was cut by 3 bases and J by 1 base, with 6 bases left in between. In germline, CDR1 is SGHVS, CDR2 FNYEAQ. The CDR3 here is CASSFTENTEAFF. CDR3 DNA sequence: TGTGCCAGCAGCTTCACAGAGAACACTGAAGCTTTCTTT.

There are a few counts of this clonotype. This chain joins TRBV3-1 and TRBJ2-7; 10 bases fit TRBD2. V shed 1 base, J shed 7 bases, and the junction held 7 bases outside the gene matches. Germline V gene sequence: CDR1 LGHDT, CDR2 YNNKEL (reference sequence). This CDR3 has 15 residues. CDR3 bases: TGTGCCAGCAGCCAAGTAAGCCCTAGCGGGGGTGAGCAGTACTTC. This codes for CASSQVSPSGGEQYF.

V gene TRBV7-9 combines with J gene TRBJ2-5; TRBD1 might be the D (6 bases). The CDR3 length is 10 residues. V lost 11 bases, J lost 5 bases, and 9 bases lay in between. Germline assignment: CDR1 SEHNR and CDR2 FQNEAQ (reference sequence). The chain's CDR3 is CAGGPETQYF. CDR3 in DNA: TGTGCCGGGGGCCCGGAGACCCAGTACTTC.

The gene calls are TRBV5-1 and TRBJ2-3, with 16 bases aligning to TRBD2. The V and J ends lost 4 bases and 9 bases, in that order; junction bases with no gene match: 8. The CDR3 is 16 amino acids. Germline CDR1 reads SGHRS; CDR2 reads YFSETQ. The DNA of the CDR3 is TGCGCCAGCAGCCCGGGACTAGCGGGAGGGCCGGAGACGCAGTATTTT. Translation: CASSPGLAGGPETQYF.

The chain joins TRBV7-9 to TRBJ2-3, with 8 bases aligning to TRBD2. The CDR3 totals 16 residues. Germline trimming cut 1 base from V and 6 bases from J; bases unmatched to any gene: 9. Germline CDR1 is SEHNR and CDR2 is FQNEAQ (reference sequence). The chain's CDR3 is CASSLGQLAVPDTQYF. In DNA form, the CDR3 reads TGTGCCAGCAGCTTAGGACAACTAGCGGTCCCGGATACGCAGTATTTT. Using reference TRBV7-9 and TRBJ2-3 for the parts outside the CDR3, the full variable domain is DTGVSQNPRHKITKRGQNVTFRCDPISEHNRLYWYRQTLGQGPEFLTYFQNEAQLEKSRLLSDRFSAERPKGSFSTLEIQRTEQGDSAMYLCASSLGQLAVPDTQYFGPGTRLTVL.

This clonotype was observed a few times. The chain employs TRBV6-5 and TRBJ1-1, with D unclear. V was shortened by 6 bases and J by 0 bases, with 11 bases between the two germline ends. The CDR3 totals 14 residues. CDR1 and CDR2 (germline): MNHEY, SVGAGI. The CDR3, as DNA: TGTGCCAGCAGCCTCCAAGCACTGAACACTGAAGCTTTCTTT. Protein: CASSLQALNTEAFF.

This clonotype was seen repeatedly, ten times or more. This chain links TRBV10-3 with TRBJ1-5, with 9 bases aligning to TRBD1. The ends lost 6 bases at V and 6 bases at J; junction bases unmatched: 6. The germline CDR1 and CDR2 sequences are ENHRY and SYGVKD. The CDR3 length is 14 residues. The CDR3 region is CAISEDRGLQPQHF. The CDR3 bases are TGTGCCATCAGCGAGGACAGGGGTCTTCAGCCCCAGCATTTT.

This clonotype has just a few counts. This chain connects TRBV6-5 to TRBJ1-6; D uncertain. Per germline, CDR1 MNHEY and CDR2 SVGAGI. V shed 2 bases and J shed 6 bases, with 17 bases lying between them. The CDR3 has 17 amino acids. The CDR3: CASSYGPLLSRNSPLHF. As DNA, the CDR3 is TGTGCCAGCAGTTACGGGCCGTTATTGAGTCGTAATTCACCCCTCCACTTT.

This clonotype was detected only a few times. V is TRBV25-1 and J is TRBJ1-1; D is possibly TRBD1 (6 bases). This CDR3 has 15 residues. Germline V lookup: CDR1 MGHDK, CDR2 SYGVNS. Trimming stripped 0 bases from V and 11 bases from J, with 19 bases between. For the CDR3, the DNA is TGTGCCAGCAGTGAATACGGGGGCACCGGGAACCGGGCTTTCTTT. Translated: CASSEYGGTGNRAFF.

This clonotype showed up many times. The V gene is TRBV27, the J gene TRBJ2-1, with a weak D call TRBD2 (6 bases). The CDR3 length is 17 residues. Trimming took 8 bases from V and 5 from J, leaving 25 bases between them. CDR1 MNHEY and CDR2 SMNVEV come from the germline V gene (reference sequence). The CDR3 loop reads CASSPQGGVWRNNEQFF. CDR3 nucleotides: TGTGCCAGCTCGCCCCAGGGAGGAGTGTGGAGGAACAATGAGCAGTTCTTC.